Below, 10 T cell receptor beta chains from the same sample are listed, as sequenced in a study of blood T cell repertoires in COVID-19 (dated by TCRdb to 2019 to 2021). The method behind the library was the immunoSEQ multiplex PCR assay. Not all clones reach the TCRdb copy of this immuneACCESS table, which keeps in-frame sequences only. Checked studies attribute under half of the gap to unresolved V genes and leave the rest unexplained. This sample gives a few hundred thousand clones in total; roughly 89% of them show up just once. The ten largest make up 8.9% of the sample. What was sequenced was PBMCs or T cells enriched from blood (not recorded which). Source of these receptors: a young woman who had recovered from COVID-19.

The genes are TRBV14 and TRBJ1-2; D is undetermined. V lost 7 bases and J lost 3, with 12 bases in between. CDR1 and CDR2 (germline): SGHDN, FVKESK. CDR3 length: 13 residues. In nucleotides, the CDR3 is TGTGCCAGCACATCAAGTCCGGACTATGGCTACACCTTC. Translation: CASTSSPDYGYTF.

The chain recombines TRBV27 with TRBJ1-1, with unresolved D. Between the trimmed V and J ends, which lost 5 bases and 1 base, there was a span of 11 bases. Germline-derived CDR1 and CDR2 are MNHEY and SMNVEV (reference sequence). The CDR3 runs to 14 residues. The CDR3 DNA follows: TGTGCCAGCAGTCCACCGAGGCGGAACACTGAAGCTTTCTTT. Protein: CASSPPRRNTEAFF.

For the CDR3, the DNA is TGCGCCAGCAGCCAATCGACTAGCGGATCCTACGAGCAGTACTTC. Amino acid sequence: CASSQSTSGSYEQYF. V gene TRBV4-3 combines with J gene TRBJ2-7, with 9 bases fitting TRBD2. The CDR3 consists of 15 residues. Germline CDR1 and CDR2: LGHNA and YSLEER. J was trimmed by 1 base and V by 2 bases; bases with no gene match: 3.

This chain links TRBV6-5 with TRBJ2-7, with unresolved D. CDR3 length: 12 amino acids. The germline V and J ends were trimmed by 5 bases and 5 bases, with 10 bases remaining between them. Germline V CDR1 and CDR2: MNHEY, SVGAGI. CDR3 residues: CASSNTRHEQYF. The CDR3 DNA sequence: TGTGCCAGCAGTAACACCAGGCACGAGCAGTACTTC.

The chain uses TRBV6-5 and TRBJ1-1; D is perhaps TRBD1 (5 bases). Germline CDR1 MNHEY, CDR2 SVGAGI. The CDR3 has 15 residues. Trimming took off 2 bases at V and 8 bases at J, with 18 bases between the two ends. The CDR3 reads CASSYRIDSTLEAFF. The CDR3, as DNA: TGTGCCAGCAGTTACCGTATCGACAGTACCCTAGAAGCTTTCTTT.

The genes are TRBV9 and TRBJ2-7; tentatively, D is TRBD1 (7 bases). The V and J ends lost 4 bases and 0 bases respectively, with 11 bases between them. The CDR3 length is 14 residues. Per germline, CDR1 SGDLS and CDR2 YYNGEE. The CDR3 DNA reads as TGTGCCAGCAGCCCAGGGGGGAGCTCCTACGAGCAGTACTTC. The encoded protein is CASSPGGSSYEQYF.

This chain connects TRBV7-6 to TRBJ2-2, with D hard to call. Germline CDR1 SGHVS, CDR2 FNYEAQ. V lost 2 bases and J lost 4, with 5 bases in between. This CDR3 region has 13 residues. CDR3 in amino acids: CASSLSVTGELFF. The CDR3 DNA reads TGTGCCAGCAGCTTATCGGTCACCGGGGAGCTGTTTTTT.

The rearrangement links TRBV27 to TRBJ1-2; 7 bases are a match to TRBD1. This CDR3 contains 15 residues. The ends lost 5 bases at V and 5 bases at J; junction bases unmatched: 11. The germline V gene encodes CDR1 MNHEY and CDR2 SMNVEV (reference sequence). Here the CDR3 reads CASSPLTGPRYGYTF. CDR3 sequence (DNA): TGTGCCAGCAGTCCCCTGACAGGGCCAAGGTATGGCTACACCTTC.

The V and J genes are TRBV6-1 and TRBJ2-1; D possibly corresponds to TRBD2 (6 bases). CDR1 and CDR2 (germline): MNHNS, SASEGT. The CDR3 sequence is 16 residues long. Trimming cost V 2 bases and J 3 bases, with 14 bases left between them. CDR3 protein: CASSERGSGYYNEQFF. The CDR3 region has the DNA TGTGCCAGCAGTGAACGGGGCAGCGGGTACTACAATGAGCAGTTCTTC.

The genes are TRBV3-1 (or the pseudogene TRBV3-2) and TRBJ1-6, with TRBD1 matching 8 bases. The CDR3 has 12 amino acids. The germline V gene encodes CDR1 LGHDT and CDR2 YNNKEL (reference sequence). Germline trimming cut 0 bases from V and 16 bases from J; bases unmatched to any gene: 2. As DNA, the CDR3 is TGTGCCAGCAGCCAAGACAGGACAGGGCTCCACTTT. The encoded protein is CASSQDRTGLHF.